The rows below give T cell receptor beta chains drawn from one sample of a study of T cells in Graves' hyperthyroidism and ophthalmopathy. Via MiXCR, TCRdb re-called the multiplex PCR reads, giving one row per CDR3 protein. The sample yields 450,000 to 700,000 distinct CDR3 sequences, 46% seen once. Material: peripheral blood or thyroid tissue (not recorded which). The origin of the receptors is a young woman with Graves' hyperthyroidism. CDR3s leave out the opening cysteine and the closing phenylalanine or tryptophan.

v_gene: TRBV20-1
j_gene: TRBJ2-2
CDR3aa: SARALDRATGELF

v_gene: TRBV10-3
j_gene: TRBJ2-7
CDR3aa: AISPDRGQY

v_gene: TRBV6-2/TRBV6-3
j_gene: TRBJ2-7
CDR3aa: ASSYSVHEQY

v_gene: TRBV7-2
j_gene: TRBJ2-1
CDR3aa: ASSLAGMNEQF

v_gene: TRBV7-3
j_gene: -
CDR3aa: ASSLGRSNEQF

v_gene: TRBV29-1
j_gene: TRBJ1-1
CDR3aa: SVGPGAMNTEAF

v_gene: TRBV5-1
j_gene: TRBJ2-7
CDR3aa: ASSPSVPAYEQY

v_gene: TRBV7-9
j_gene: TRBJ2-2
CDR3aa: ASSWAGTTNTGELF

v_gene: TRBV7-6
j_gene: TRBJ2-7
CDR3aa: ASSLLFRDEQY

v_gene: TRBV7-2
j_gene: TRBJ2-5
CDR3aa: ATQLAGAETQY

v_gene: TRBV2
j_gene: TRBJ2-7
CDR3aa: ASSLALGSEQY

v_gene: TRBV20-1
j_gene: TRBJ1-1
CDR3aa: SAKEAGQGYTEAF

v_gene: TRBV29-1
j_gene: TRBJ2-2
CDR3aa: SVRTDRGRTGELF

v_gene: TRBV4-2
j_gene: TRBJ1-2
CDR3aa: ASRRDRGDYGYT

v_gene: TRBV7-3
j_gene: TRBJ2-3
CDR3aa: ASRGPSDTQC

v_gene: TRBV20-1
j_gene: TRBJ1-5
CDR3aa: SAKGDSNQPQH

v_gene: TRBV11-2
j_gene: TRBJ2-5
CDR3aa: ASLGQARETQY

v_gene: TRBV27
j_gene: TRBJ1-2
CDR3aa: ASSLNTGGTGYT

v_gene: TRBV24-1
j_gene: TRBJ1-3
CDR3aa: ATSDHAGAGGNTIY

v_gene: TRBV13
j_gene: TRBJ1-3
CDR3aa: ASWDSIHYGNTIY

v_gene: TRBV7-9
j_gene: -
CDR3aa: ASSQLTAEDNEQF

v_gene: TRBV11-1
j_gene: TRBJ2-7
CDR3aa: ASSLVGDSPYEQY